This TCR beta chain emerged from a study of blood T cell repertoires in COVID-19. Study at large: COVID-19 samples collected from the United States, Italy and Spain covered acute and convalescent phases.

TCRdb keeps only in-frame clones here, not all; method: immunoSEQ multiplex PCR. Of 82,000 or so clones listed, roughly 89% were seen once; the top ten hold around 1.2%. Recruits, aged roughly 18 to 95 years, lived in about two dozen US areas. This clone is medium-sized (0.01 to 0.1%). Trimming removed 7 bases from V and 5 bases from J; junction bases left unmatched: 7. The CDR3 loop spans 15 amino acids. The germline CDR1 and CDR2 sequences are KGHDR and SFDVKD. The chain has TRBV24-1 and TRBJ2-1; 10 bases map to TRBD2. The sequenced material came from PBMCs or T cells enriched from blood (not recorded which). This clonotype was obtained from a woman between 50 and 59 years old with acute COVID-19. The CDR3 protein is CATSPSGRANNEQFF. The DNA of the CDR3 is TGTGCCACCAGCCCCAGCGGGAGGGCCAACAATGAGCAGTTCTTC.